A single sample is the source of the 14 T cell receptor beta chains below, sequenced in a study of blood T cell repertoires in COVID-19. Repertoires were generated with immunoSEQ multiplex PCR, while TCRdb's copy carries only in-frame clones and drops some. The table shows a few hundred thousand clones, with roughly 81% occurring only once. Material: PBMCs or T cells enriched from blood (not recorded which). The receptors stem from a woman between 45 and 60 years old who had been exposed to COVID-19.

The J gene is TRBJ2-7, the V gene TRBV5-1; 9 nucleotides agree with TRBD2. Germline V lookup: CDR1 SGHRS, CDR2 YFSETQ. V shed 5 bases and J 5 bases; nucleotides not matched to a gene: 8. The CDR3 covers 14 residues. The CDR3 bases are TGCGCCAGCAGTCATGGGACTAGCAGCGACGAGCAGTACTTC. Its protein product is CASSHGTSSDEQYF.

The V gene is TRBV27, the J gene TRBJ2-5, with 10 nucleotides matching TRBD2. V lost 4 bases and J lost 1; bases outside the gene matches: 12. The CDR3 length is 18 residues. The V gene's germline CDR1 is MNHEY and CDR2 SMNVEV (reference sequence). The CDR3 protein is CASSSPRGSGGVQETQYF. Written as DNA, the CDR3 is TGTGCCAGCAGTTCCCCCCGAGGGAGCGGGGGGGTCCAAGAGACCCAGTACTTC.

V is TRBV28 and J is TRBJ1-2, with 9 positions matching TRBD1. With V trimmed by 8 bases and J by 7 bases, 5 bases remained unmatched. The CDR3 sequence is 12 residues long. Germline V CDR1 and CDR2: MDHEN, SYDVKM. CDR3: CASSTGGFGYTF. The CDR3 region has the DNA TGTGCCAGCTCGACAGGGGGTTTTGGCTACACCTTC.

The sample holds one count of this clone. V usage is TRBV5-1 and J usage is TRBJ2-7, with 9 bases that match TRBD1. There are 14 residues in the CDR3. In germline, CDR1 is SGHRS, CDR2 YFSETQ. The J segment lost 6 bases and the V segment lost 6 bases, leaving 10 bases of the junction unmatched. This CDR3 reads CASTPGQGRSEQYF. The DNA for the CDR3 is TGCGCCAGCACTCCGGGACAGGGACGTAGCGAGCAGTACTTC.

This clone was counted a single time. This chain joins TRBV5-1 and TRBJ2-3, with 9 nucleotides matching TRBD2. The V gene end was trimmed by 4 bases and the J gene end by 3 bases; junction bases not matched to a gene: 9. Germline values: CDR1 SGHRS, CDR2 YFSETQ. The CDR3 sequence is 16 residues long. Here the CDR3 reads CASSTVSGGHTDTQYF. CDR3 in DNA: TGCGCCAGCAGCACCGTTAGCGGGGGCCATACAGATACGCAGTATTTT.

In DNA form, the CDR3 reads TGTGCCAGCAGCTTGAGGGGGTACACTGAAGCTTTCTTT. Translating it yields CASSLRGYTEAFF. V gene TRBV5-6 combines with J gene TRBJ1-1; tentatively, D is TRBD1 (6 bases). Germline V CDR1 and CDR2: SGHDT, YYEEEE. Trimming cost V 1 base and J 3 bases, with 7 bases left between them. The CDR3 totals 13 residues.

The CDR3 region is CASSQGGEGTYGYTF. DNA of the CDR3: TGCGCCAGCAGCCAAGGGGGTGAGGGAACCTATGGCTACACCTTC. V is TRBV4-3 and J is TRBJ1-2, with D uncertain. Germline-derived CDR1 and CDR2 are LGHNA and YSLEER. V shed 1 base and J shed 4 bases, with 13 bases lying between them. The CDR3 is 15 residues long.

The chain carries TRBV10-2 and TRBJ2-1; TRBD2 matches at 11 bases. The germline gives CDR1 WSHSY, CDR2 SAAADI. Trimming at V came to 0 bases and at J to 4 bases, leaving 2 bases not matched to a gene. This CDR3 region has 16 residues. CDR3 protein: CASSESLAGVYNEQFF. CDR3 bases: TGCGCCAGCAGTGAGTCACTAGCGGGGGTTTACAATGAGCAGTTCTTC.

The rearrangement joins TRBV4-3 to TRBJ2-3; tentatively, D is TRBD2 (6 bases). V was pared by 4 bases and J by 2 bases, with 10 bases between. The germline V gene has CDR1 LGHNA and CDR2 YSLEER. The CDR3 extends over 14 amino acids. CDR3 DNA: TGCGCCAGCAGCCCCGGAGGGCCCACAGATACGCAGTATTTT. It translates to CASSPGGPTDTQYF.

The V gene is TRBV18, the J gene TRBJ2-5; 8 bases agree with TRBD1. Unmatched junction bases numbered 3, after V lost 3 bases and J lost 3 bases. The CDR3 covers 14 residues. CDR1 and CDR2 from the germline V gene are KGHSH and LQKENI. The CDR3 region is CASSPSTGEETQYF. The DNA of the CDR3 is TGTGCCAGCTCACCCTCGACAGGGGAAGAGACCCAGTACTTC. The full variable domain, rest sourced from reference TRBV18 and TRBJ2-5, is NAGVMQNPRHLVRRRGQEARLRCSPMKGHSHVYWYRQLPEEGLKFMVYLQKENIIDESGMPKERFSAEFPKEGPSILRIQQVVRGDSAAYFCASSPSTGEETQYFGPGTRLLVL.

The chain uses TRBV28 and TRBJ2-7, with 8 bases that match TRBD1. This CDR3 has 16 amino acids. Trimming cost V 3 bases and J 0 bases; bases outside gene matches: 7. Germline CDR1 reads MDHEN; CDR2 reads SYDVKM. As DNA, the CDR3 is TGTGCCAGCAGTTTGCCATCAGGGACAGGCTCCTACGAGCAGTACTTC. Amino acids: CASSLPSGTGSYEQYF.

The rearrangement links TRBV19 to TRBJ2-7, with TRBD1 identical over 7 bases. The J segment lost 3 bases and the V segment lost 1 base, leaving 3 bases of the junction unmatched. CDR1 and CDR2 (germline): LNHDA, SQIVND (reference sequence). This CDR3 spans 14 amino acids. CDR3 DNA: TGTGCCAGTAGTATAGTGGACAGGCGCTACGAGCAGTACTTC. Translation: CASSIVDRRYEQYF.

This chain joins TRBV2 and TRBJ2-7; no reliable D call. CDR1 and CDR2 from the germline V gene are SNHLY and FYNNEI. Trimming removed 0 bases from V and 4 bases from J, with 4 bases in between. The CDR3 runs 12 residues. CDR3 coding DNA: TGTGCCAGCAGTGAAGCGGCTTACGAGCAGTACTTC. This encodes CASSEAAYEQYF. The whole variable domain, remainder taken from reference TRBV2 and TRBJ2-7, is EPEVTQTPSHQVTQMGQEVILRCVPISNHLYFYWYRQILGQKVEFLVSFYNNEISEKSEIFDDQFSVERPDGSNFTLKIRSTKLEDSAMYFCASSEAAYEQYFGPGTRLTVT.

J is TRBJ1-1 and V is TRBV7-9; D is undetermined. V was shortened by 5 bases and J by 1 base, with 20 bases between the two germline ends. CDR1 and CDR2 from the germline V gene are SEHNR and FQNEAQ (reference sequence). CDR3 length: 17 residues. DNA of the CDR3: TGTGCCAGCAGCGCCAAGATGGGCGGGCGGAGGAACACTGAAGCTTTCTTT. Translating it yields CASSAKMGGRRNTEAFF.